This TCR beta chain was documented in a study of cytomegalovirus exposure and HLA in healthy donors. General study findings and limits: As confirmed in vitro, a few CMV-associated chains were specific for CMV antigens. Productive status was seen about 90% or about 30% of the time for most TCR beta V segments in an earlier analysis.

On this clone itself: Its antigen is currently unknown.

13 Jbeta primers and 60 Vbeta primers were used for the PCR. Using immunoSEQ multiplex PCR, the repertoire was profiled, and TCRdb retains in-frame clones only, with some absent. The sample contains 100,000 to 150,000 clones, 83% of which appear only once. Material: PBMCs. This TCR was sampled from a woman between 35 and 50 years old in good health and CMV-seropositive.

The CDR3 nucleotides are TGTGCCAGCAGACTCACAGGGTTTATGAACACTGAAGCTTTCTTT. Protein product: CASRLTGFMNTEAFF. The chain recombines TRBV27 with TRBJ1-1; D is perhaps TRBD1 (6 bases). This CDR3 has 15 residues. Germline lookup yields CDR1 MNHEY and CDR2 SMNVEV (reference sequence). V gave up 6 bases and J gave up 0 bases, with 14 bases separating them.